This TCR beta chain was found in a study of identical twins. Each cDNA held unique molecular identifiers, and template switching gave it a universal primer site. TCRdb redid the calling of the 5' RACE reads with MiXCR, one entry per CDR3 protein. The repertoire holds around 1.7 million distinct CDR3 sequences, with more than 30% as singletons. On this clonotype itself: What it recognizes is unknown.

Study-wide results and caveats: The authors drew conclusions from cross-sectional statistical analysis rather than following the same donors. For out-of-frame alpha sequences shared by twins, low generation probability was in excess.

Every sampled donor was Caucasian and healthy. Sequenced input: cord blood. This receptor was identified in a newborn girl in good health.

The CDR3 reads CATSGGGASVYNEQYF. The CDR3 DNA follows: TGTGCCACCAGTGGGGGTGGGGCTAGCGTCTACAATGAGCAGTACTTC. The V gene is TRBV24-1, the J gene TRBJ2-1; D may be TRBD2 (6 bases). Gene TRBJ2-7 matches the end of the DNA better, so the J call may be wrong. Germline CDR1 KGHDR, CDR2 SFDVKD. This CDR3 is built from 16 residues.